This T cell receptor (beta chain) was observed in a study of shared clonotypes between healthy human individuals. In its sample, this clone was seen once. What it binds is unknown. The study's findings and limits: Researchers sampled only blood; tissue repertoires likely differ.

Each sorted subset replicate got 200 ng genomic DNA, 25,000 to 30,000 genomes. Sequenced by immunoSEQ multiplex PCR; TCRdb stores in-frame clones only, minus some. Of some 550,000 clones listed, approximately 97% are singletons. CDR3 length: 17 amino acids. Unmatched junction bases numbered 7, after V lost 4 bases and J lost 0 bases. CDR1 SGHRS and CDR2 YFSETQ come from the germline V gene. The sequenced material came from naive CD4+ T cells sorted from blood. The subset was: CD45RA+ positively selected. V is TRBV5-1 and J is TRBJ2-1; 10 positions match TRBD2. This TCR was recovered from a woman between 25 and 40 years old in good health. For the CDR3, the DNA is TGCGCCAGCAGCACGCAGTCTAGCGGGAGCTCCTACAATGAGCAGTTCTTC. Protein product: CASSTQSSGSSYNEQFF.